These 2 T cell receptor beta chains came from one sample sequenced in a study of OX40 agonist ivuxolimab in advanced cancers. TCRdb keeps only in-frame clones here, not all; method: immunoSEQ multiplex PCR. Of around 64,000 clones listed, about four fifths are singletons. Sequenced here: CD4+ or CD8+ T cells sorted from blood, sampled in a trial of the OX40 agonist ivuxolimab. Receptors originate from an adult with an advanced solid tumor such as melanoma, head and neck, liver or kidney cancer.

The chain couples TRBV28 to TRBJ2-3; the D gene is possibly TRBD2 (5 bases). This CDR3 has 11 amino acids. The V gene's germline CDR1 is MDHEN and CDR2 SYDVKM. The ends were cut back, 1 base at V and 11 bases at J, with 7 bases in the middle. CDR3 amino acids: CASSLYGGQYF. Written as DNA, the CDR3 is TGTGCCAGCAGTTTATACGGAGGGCAGTATTTT.

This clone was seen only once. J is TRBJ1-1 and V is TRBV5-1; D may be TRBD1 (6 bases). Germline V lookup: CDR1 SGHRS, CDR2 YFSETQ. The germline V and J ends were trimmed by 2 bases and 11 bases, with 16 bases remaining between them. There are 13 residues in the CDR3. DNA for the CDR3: TGCGCCAGCAGCTTCCCTGGGGCAGGGGAGGCTTTCTTT. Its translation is CASSFPGAGEAFF. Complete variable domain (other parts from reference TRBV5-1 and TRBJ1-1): KAGVTQTPRYLIKTRGQQVTLSCSPISGHRSVSWYQQTPGQGLQFLFEYFSETQRNKGNFPGRFSGRQFSNSRSEMNVSTLELGDSALYLCASSFPGAGEAFFGQGTRLTVV.